This T cell receptor beta chain was captured by sequencing in a study of cytomegalovirus exposure and HLA in healthy donors. Study-wide findings and caveats: Researchers catalogued around 150 TCR beta chains as cytomegalovirus-associated.

Germline V gene sequence: CDR1 GTSNPN, CDR2 SVGIG (reference sequence). V dropped 5 bases and J dropped 7; count of bases not matched to a gene: 13. The CDR3 loop spans 14 amino acids. The donors were members of the approximately 120-subject validation cohort (separate from the roughly 700-subject first cohort). As to this clone: Antigen: not known.

Generated by immunoSEQ multiplex PCR, the TCRdb table keeps only in-frame clones and is missing some. The data hold 150,000 to 160,000 clones, with roughly 90% observed a single time. Sequences were obtained from PBMCs. The chain is built from TRBV30 and TRBJ2-7; 8 nucleotides line up with TRBD2. The clonotype was recovered from a man aged 18 to 35 in good health and CMV-seropositive. CDR3: CAWEVGRGRWEQYF. CDR3 in DNA: TGTGCCTGGGAAGTCGGGAGGGGCCGGTGGGAGCAGTACTTC.